This passage covers 23 T cell receptor beta chains from one sample sequenced in a study of shared T cell receptors in the human thymus. Sequencing used immunoSEQ multiplex PCR; TCRdb keeps in-frame clones, though not all of them. The sample lists hundreds of thousands of clones; over 75% were seen once. These data were likewise used in another study, on human thymus T cells.

Specimen: thymocytes. These TCRs come from a boy under three years old with a congenital heart defect.

The chain recombines TRBV7-8 with TRBJ2-7, with TRBD1 as a possible D gene (7 bases). Germline values: CDR1 SGHVS, CDR2 FQNEAQ. V was clipped by 4 bases and J by 2 bases, with 15 bases between them. The length of the CDR3 is 15 residues. The CDR3 here is CASSSPRDSTYEQYF. Here the CDR3 DNA reads TGTGCCAGCAGCTCCCCGCGGGACAGCACCTACGAGCAGTACTTC.

This clone was seen just once. The chain uses TRBV15 and TRBJ1-2; 10 nucleotides line up with TRBD1. Losses at the gene ends were 3 bases for V and 2 bases for J; bases not matched to a gene: 3. The CDR3 is made up of 15 amino acids. In germline, CDR1 is LNHNV, CDR2 YYDKDF (reference sequence). The CDR3 is CATSRDRGENYGYTF. The CDR3 DNA sequence: TGTGCCACCAGCAGGGACAGGGGGGAGAACTATGGCTACACCTTC.

V and J are TRBV28 and TRBJ2-2, with 7 nucleotides matching TRBD2. The V gene end was trimmed by 7 bases and the J gene end by 4 bases; junction bases not matched to a gene: 3. Germline lookup yields CDR1 MDHEN and CDR2 SYDVKM. The CDR3 has 13 residues. This chain's CDR3 is CASIGGSTGELFF. In DNA form, the CDR3 reads TGTGCCAGCATCGGCGGGAGCACCGGGGAGCTGTTTTTT.

The rearrangement joins TRBV5-6 to TRBJ2-1; D ambiguous. Germline V gives CDR1 SGHDT, CDR2 YYEEEE. The V end lost 1 base, the J end lost 8 bases, and 16 bases lay between the germline ends. The CDR3 has 15 amino acids. DNA for the CDR3: TGTGCCAGCAGCTTGAGCCCCGCTCCCAGCGATGAGCAGTTCTTC. Protein sequence: CASSLSPAPSDEQFF.

This sequence joins TRBV7-9 and TRBJ2-5, with a weak D call TRBD2 (6 bases). Germline CDR1 SEHNR, CDR2 FQNEAQ (reference sequence). V was pared by 5 bases and J by 4 bases, with 14 bases between. This CDR3 is built from 14 residues. The CDR3 coding sequence is TGTGCCAGCAGCCTCTCGGGAGCTCGAGAGACCCAGTACTTC. Translation: CASSLSGARETQYF.

The V and J genes are TRBV2 and TRBJ2-1, with D perhaps TRBD1 (5 bases). Germline V gene lookup returns CDR1 SNHLY and CDR2 FYNNEI. Trimming cost V 5 bases and J 5 bases, with 13 bases left between them. There are 14 residues in the CDR3. The CDR3 DNA reads TGTGCCAGCAGTAACGCGTCCAGGGACAATGAGCAGTTCTTC. As protein: CASSNASRDNEQFF.

As DNA, the CDR3 is TGTGCCAGCAGCCAACAGGGGCAGCAGCCCCAGCATTTT. Amino acid sequence: CASSQQGQQPQHF. The chain combines TRBV25-1 with TRBJ1-5; 7 bases align to TRBD1. Losses at the gene ends were 6 bases for V and 7 bases for J; bases not matched to a gene: 6. The CDR3 sequence is 13 residues long. CDR1 and CDR2 (germline): MGHDK, SYGVNS.

As concerns this clone: The sample contains more than one DNA sequence encoding this CDR3. The rearrangement uses TRBV15 and TRBJ1-1; D remains unclear. CDR3 length: 13 amino acids. Looked up from germline, CDR1 is LNHNV and CDR2 is YYDKDF (reference sequence). V lost 1 base, J lost 5 bases, and 8 bases lay in between. The CDR3 reads CATSRVRGTEAFF. CDR3 in DNA: TGTGCCACCAGCAGAGTTAGAGGGACTGAAGCTTTCTTT.

The genes are TRBV13 and TRBJ2-7, with TRBD2 identical over 10 bases. The J segment lost 1 base and the V segment lost 0 bases, leaving 9 bases of the junction unmatched. This CDR3 is built from 18 residues. From germline, CDR1 is PRHDT and CDR2 FYEKMQ (reference sequence). CDR3 in amino acids: CASSLGSSGRDESYEQYF. The DNA for the CDR3 is TGTGCCAGCAGCTTAGGTTCGAGCGGGAGGGACGAGTCCTACGAGCAGTACTTC.

V usage is TRBV30 and J usage is TRBJ1-1, with D maybe TRBD1 (6 bases). The length of the CDR3 is 14 residues. CDR1 and CDR2 (germline): GTSNPN, SVGIG (reference sequence). The V gene lost 6 bases and the J gene lost 2 bases, with 16 bases spanning the gap. CDR3 bases: TGTGCCTGTTTGTGGGGAGGGGGAAACACTGAAGCTTTCTTT. This encodes CACLWGGGNTEAFF.

The genes are TRBV27 and TRBJ2-5; 9 positions match TRBD2. Germline V gene data show CDR1 as MNHEY and CDR2 as SMNVEV (reference sequence). V lost 5 bases to trimming and J lost 2 bases; unmatched junction nucleotides: 12. The CDR3 runs 17 residues. As DNA, the CDR3 is TGTGCCAGCAGTCCCCAGCGGGAGGAAGCGGGGCAAGAGACCCAGTACTTC. It specifies CASSPQREEAGQETQYF.

The chain recombines TRBV9 with TRBJ2-1; a possible D gene is TRBD2 (6 bases). The germline V gene encodes CDR1 SGDLS and CDR2 YYNGEE. This CDR3 spans 15 amino acids. Trimming left V 9 bases short and J 4 bases short, with 20 bases between. In DNA, the CDR3 is TGTGCCACCCCGCGGGCGGGGCTGATATACAATGAGCAGTTCTTC. Protein product: CATPRAGLIYNEQFF.

The chain uses TRBV5-1 and TRBJ2-7; 7 bases are shared with TRBD2. From germline, CDR1 is SGHRS and CDR2 YFSETQ. Germline trimming cut 1 base from V and 6 bases from J; bases unmatched to any gene: 10. The CDR3 runs to 15 residues. The CDR3, as DNA: TGCGCCAGCAGCTTGTCGGACGGGAGGAGGTCCGAGCAGTACTTC. Translated, it gives CASSLSDGRRSEQYF.

V and J are TRBV27 and TRBJ2-4; 8 positions agree with TRBD2. The germline V gene encodes CDR1 MNHEY and CDR2 SMNVEV (reference sequence). This CDR3 region has 15 residues. Trimming removed 5 bases from V and 2 bases from J; junction bases left unmatched: 5. The CDR3 nucleotides read TGTGCCAGCAGTAAAGCGGGAGAATCCAAAAACATTCAGTACTTC. It encodes CASSKAGESKNIQYF.

V usage is TRBV27 and J usage is TRBJ2-1; D unclear. CDR3 length: 10 residues. Trimming removed 6 bases at V and 7 bases at J, with 4 bases between. Germline V gene sequence: CDR1 MNHEY, CDR2 SMNVEV (reference sequence). The CDR3 protein is CASRRNEQFF. DNA for the CDR3: TGTGCCAGCAGGAGGAATGAGCAGTTCTTC.

The CDR3 nucleotides are TGTGCCAGCAGCGGACTAACAGGGGGCGACACTGAAGCTTTCTTT. Its protein product is CASSGLTGGDTEAFF. The J gene is TRBJ1-1, the V gene TRBV7-2; 9 bases are shared with TRBD1. The V segment lost 5 bases and the J segment 3 bases; nucleotides outside the gene matches: 7. The CDR3 is made up of 15 amino acids. Germline assignment: CDR1 SGHTA and CDR2 FQGNSA.

For this clone: At one end, the junction sequence differs from germline, possibly due to a read error. The rearrangement uses TRBV30 and TRBJ2-1, with D possibly TRBD2 on 8 matching bases. Germline values: CDR1 GTSNPN, CDR2 SVGIG (reference sequence). This CDR3 comprises 14 residues. CDR3 sequence (DNA): TGTGCCTGGAAGGGGGCTAGCGGGTACAGTGAGCAGTTCTTC. It codes for CAWKGASGYSEQFF.

This clone has only a few counts. The gene calls are TRBV5-6 and TRBJ1-2; 7 positions agree with TRBD1. Trimming at V came to 0 bases and at J to 3 bases, leaving 2 bases not matched to a gene. Per the germline V gene, CDR1 is SGHDT and CDR2 is YYEEEE. The CDR3 contains 14 residues. CDR3 sequence reads: CASSLAGTDYGYTF. CDR3 nucleotide sequence: TGTGCCAGCAGCTTGGCCGGGACAGACTATGGCTACACCTTC.

The J gene is TRBJ1-2, the V gene TRBV6-5; 10 nucleotides align to TRBD1. The junction had 3 bases not matched to a gene; V was cut back by 1 base and J by 4 bases. The CDR3 runs to 15 residues. CDR1 MNHEY and CDR2 SVGAGI come from the germline V gene. In nucleotides, the CDR3 is TGTGCCAGCAGTTACTTGGGACAGGGGCTCTATGGCTACACCTTC. Its translation: CASSYLGQGLYGYTF.

The table lists this clone with a few counts. The genes are TRBV5-4 and TRBJ2-5, with D tentatively TRBD1 (5 bases). The CDR3 runs 15 residues. Germline CDR1 reads SGHNT; CDR2 reads YYREEE (reference sequence). Trimming shortened V by 4 bases and J by 0 bases, and 13 bases separated the two germline ends. CDR3 DNA: TGTGCCAGCAGCAGCCAGGGTCCCGACCAAGAGACCCAGTACTTC. This codes for CASSSQGPDQETQYF.

This chain joins TRBV13 and TRBJ2-7; D may be TRBD1 (6 bases). Germline values: CDR1 PRHDT, CDR2 FYEKMQ (reference sequence). The ends were cut back, 5 bases at V and 3 bases at J, with 8 bases in the middle. The CDR3 sequence is 12 residues long. The DNA for the CDR3 is TGTGCCAGCAGCCGAGGGGGCTACGAGCAGTACTTC. Protein product: CASSRGGYEQYF. The full variable domain, completed using reference TRBV13 and TRBJ2-7, is AAGVIQSPRHLIKEKRETATLKCYPIPRHDTVYWYQQGPGQDPQFLISFYEKMQSDKGSIPDRFSAQQFSDYHSELNMSSLELGDSALYFCASSRGGYEQYFGPGTRLTVT.

The DNA for the CDR3 is TGTGCCAGCAGCCCGGACAGGCCTAATGAAAAACTGTTTTTT. It yields the protein CASSPDRPNEKLFF. The rearrangement joins TRBV7-6 to TRBJ1-4, with 7 bases that match TRBD1. CDR1 is SGHVS, CDR2 FNYEAQ, per germline. The J segment lost 3 bases and the V segment lost 5 bases, leaving 3 bases of the junction unmatched. The CDR3 is 14 amino acids.

This clone was detected only a few times. CDR3: CASSPNPNSLYEQYF. In DNA, the CDR3 is TGTGCCAGCAGTCCTAACCCCAATTCCCTCTACGAGCAGTACTTC. The chain recombines TRBV27 with TRBJ2-7; D call uncertain. CDR1 and CDR2 from the germline V gene are MNHEY and SMNVEV (reference sequence). The length of the CDR3 is 15 residues. Trimming took off 5 bases at V and 3 bases at J, with 17 bases between the two ends.